Here is one TCR beta chain with its context. Recovery meant two consecutive negative NP/OP PCR tests, professional clearance, or resolved symptoms. This sample was taken from a study of blood T cell repertoires in COVID-19. In the study's own analysis: From reference gene primer amplification, estimates of nucleated cell counts were derived. The method was immunoSEQ multiplex PCR; TCRdb's version includes in-frame clones alone and lacks a portion of them. V and J calls and clone size follow that table, whereas D and trimming were derived from the DNA. The table includes approximately 210,000 clones, 65% to 90% detected once. Germline CDR1 reads SNHLY; CDR2 reads FYNNEI. The CDR3 loop spans 15 amino acids. V lost 7 bases to trimming and J lost 8 bases; unmatched junction nucleotides: 10.

This receptor was taken from a man between 40 and 49 years old who had recovered from COVID-19. The chain couples TRBV2 to TRBJ1-4, with 10 bases matching TRBD1. The sequenced material came from PBMCs or T cells enriched from blood (not recorded which). CDR3 loop: CASTLLGQGNEKLFF. The CDR3 DNA reads as TGTGCCAGCACGCTGTTGGGACAGGGGAACGAAAAACTGTTTTTT.